The 11 T cell receptor beta chains reported below all come from one sample, sequenced in a study of T cell responses to AZD1222 COVID-19 vaccine. TCRdb's copy holds only in-frame clones and misses some; the assay was immunoSEQ multiplex PCR. The data show 130,000 or so clones, under 95% seen once. Source: peripheral blood, taken on day 0 of AZD1222 vaccination. All receptors derive from an adult in good health.

The chain is built from TRBV28 and TRBJ2-7, with D perhaps matching TRBD2 (6 bases). Germline V CDR1 and CDR2: MDHEN, SYDVKM. Trimming shortened V by 1 base and J by 1 base, and 11 bases separated the two germline ends. This CDR3 spans 15 amino acids. The CDR3 loop reads CASSLSGVRSYEQYF. Here the CDR3 DNA reads TGTGCCAGCAGTTTATCGGGGGTGCGTTCCTACGAGCAGTACTTC. Using reference TRBV28 and TRBJ2-7 for the parts outside the CDR3, the full variable domain is DVKVTQSSRYLVKRTGEKVFLECVQDMDHENMFWYRQDPGLGLRLIYFSYDVKMKEKGDIPEGYSVSREKKERFSLILESASTNQTSMYLCASSLSGVRSYEQYFGPGTRLTVT.

The V and J genes are TRBV6-5 and TRBJ2-1; 7 bases map to TRBD1. Germline CDR1 is MNHEY and CDR2 is SVGAGI. The CDR3 consists of 14 residues. The V segment lost 6 bases and the J segment 3 bases; nucleotides outside the gene matches: 5. CDR3: CASRGTANYNEQFF. The CDR3 DNA sequence: TGTGCCAGCAGGGGGACAGCTAACTACAATGAGCAGTTCTTC.

The CDR3 coding sequence is TGCGCCAGCAGCCAAGAGCGGCAATCCTACGAGCAGTACTTC. This translates into CASSQERQSYEQYF. This chain links TRBV4-1 with TRBJ2-7; D not certain. There are 14 residues in the CDR3. CDR1 is MGHRA, CDR2 YSYEKL, per germline. V was shortened by 0 bases and J by 1 base, with 7 bases between the two germline ends.

The chain employs TRBV5-1 and TRBJ1-1, with 9 bases fitting TRBD1. The length of the CDR3 is 16 residues. J gave up 1 base and V 4 bases, and 8 bases lay outside the gene matches. CDR1 and CDR2 from the germline V gene are SGHRS and YFSETQ. The CDR3 sequence is CASSPGGTGPNTEAFF. The CDR3 nucleotides are TGCGCCAGCAGCCCGGGGGGGACAGGGCCGAACACTGAAGCTTTCTTT.

The chain uses TRBV6-7 and TRBJ1-5; D ambiguous. Being an ORF, TRBV6-7 has a function that is uncertain. Trimming pared 9 bases from V and 4 bases from J, leaving 22 bases between. CDR3 length equals 16 residues. The CDR3 spells CARPTRCGEGNQPQHF. In DNA, the CDR3 is TGTGCCAGGCCGACGAGGTGTGGGGAGGGTAATCAGCCCCAGCATTTT.

The chain has TRBV27 and TRBJ1-5, with D possibly being TRBD1 (5 bases). V was pared by 5 bases and J by 4 bases, with 9 bases between. Germline loops: CDR1 MNHEY, CDR2 SMNVEV (reference sequence). This CDR3 comprises 13 residues. The CDR3 nucleotides read TGTGCCAGCAGTATGTGGGGGAATCAGCCCCAGCATTTT. Translated, it gives CASSMWGNQPQHF.

The gene calls are TRBV9 and TRBJ2-1; 14 positions match TRBD2. There are 16 residues in the CDR3. Trimming cost V 0 bases and J 8 bases; bases outside gene matches: 4. Germline V gene lookup returns CDR1 SGDLS and CDR2 YYNGEE. CDR3 amino acids: CASSVAGTSGRDEQFF. Here the CDR3 DNA reads TGTGCCAGCAGCGTAGCTGGGACTAGCGGGAGAGATGAGCAGTTCTTC.

The rearrangement links TRBV19 to TRBJ1-1; 7 bases agree with TRBD1. The junction had 6 bases not matched to a gene; V was cut back by 6 bases and J by 11 bases. The CDR3 runs 11 residues. Germline V CDR1 and CDR2: LNHDA, SQIVND (reference sequence). Here the CDR3 DNA reads TGTGCCAGTAGGATACAGGGGCATGCTTTCTTT. Its protein product is CASRIQGHAFF.

CDR3 DNA sequence: TGTGCCAGCAGCTCCTACTCGGGGACTGAAGCTTTCTTT. It codes for CASSSYSGTEAFF. The chain has TRBV5-6 and TRBJ1-1; the D is unclear. The CDR3 has 13 residues. The germline V and J ends were trimmed by 3 bases and 5 bases, with 11 bases remaining between them. Germline CDR1 reads SGHDT; CDR2 reads YYEEEE. The complete variable domain, with remaining parts taken from reference TRBV5-6 and TRBJ1-1, reads DAGVTQSPTHLIKTRGQQVTLRCSPKSGHDTVSWYQQALGQGPQFIFQYYEEEERQRGNFPDRFSGHQFPNYSSELNVNALLLGDSALYLCASSSYSGTEAFFGQGTRLTVV.

The CDR3 reads CASSLGQGVFDEQYF. The DNA for the CDR3 is TGTGCCAGTAGTCTGGGACAGGGGGTTTTTGACGAGCAGTACTTC. The chain combines TRBV19 with TRBJ2-7; 11 nucleotides align to TRBD1. The CDR3 consists of 15 residues. V shed 5 bases, J shed 5 bases, and the junction held 8 bases outside the gene matches. Germline V gene sequence: CDR1 LNHDA, CDR2 SQIVND (reference sequence).

J is TRBJ1-3 and V is TRBV2, with D unresolved. CDR3 length equals 16 residues. Germline-derived CDR1 and CDR2 are SNHLY and FYNNEI. V was pared by 2 bases and J by 0 bases, with 11 bases between. The CDR3 coding sequence is TGTGCCAGCAGTGAAAGGGCGCGGCGCTCTGGAAACACCATATATTTT. It specifies CASSERARRSGNTIYF.